This T cell receptor (beta chain) was sequenced for a study of cytotoxic CD8 clonotypes in ibrutinib-treated CLL. Using immunoSEQ multiplex PCR, the repertoire was profiled, and TCRdb retains in-frame clones only, with some absent. The sample lists some 130,000 clones; about 78% were seen once. This clone was recorded a few times. This material consisted of PBMCs, taken after 24 months of ibrutinib treatment. The origin of this receptor is a human donor with chronic lymphocytic leukemia.

The CDR3 loop is CASSGTIDEKLFF. DNA of the CDR3: TGTGCCAGCAGCGGAACGATCGATGAAAAACTGTTTTTT. This chain links TRBV25-1 with TRBJ1-4; unclear D gene. Trimming took off 6 bases at V and 6 bases at J, with 11 bases between the two ends. The CDR3 spans 13 residues. CDR1 MGHDK and CDR2 SYGVNS come from the germline V gene. The full variable domain, in which reference TRBV25-1 and TRBJ1-4 provide the parts outside the CDR3, is EADIYQTPRYLVIGTGKKITLECSQTMGHDKMYWYQQDPGMELHLIHYSYGVNSTEKGDLSSESTVSRIRTEHFPLTLESARPSHTSQYLCASSGTIDEKLFFGSGTQLSVL.